This is a list of T cell receptor beta chains from one sample in a study of T-cell reconstitution after alpha-beta-depleted transplantation in children. TCRdb reprocessed the PCR reads with MiXCR, giving one entry per CDR3 protein. The sample has more than 400,000 distinct CDR3 sequences, about 45% seen once. Here the sequenced sample was PBMCs, taken before TCRalphabeta/CD19-depleted stem cell transplant. Receptors originate from a girl aged 2 to 10 with aplastic anemia, due to receive a stem cell transplant. The CDR3 runs from the conserved cysteine through the conserved F or W. The D gene is left open where the match is weak. A clone size is listed for some rows: how often the clone was seen (once, few, many), or a class if it is expanded.

j_call d_call v_call clone_size cdr3_nt cdr3_aa
TRBJ2-7 NA TRBV5-1 few TGCGCCAGCAGCTTGGACAGGCCCTACCCCTACGAGCAGTACTTC CASSLDRPYPYEQYF
TRBJ2-1 TRBD2 TRBV20-1 many TGCAGTGCACGCGCTTCGAGGGCTAGCGGGAGAAACAATGAGCAGTTCTTC CSARASRASGRNNEQFF
TRBJ2-5 NA TRBV28 NA TGTGCCAGCAGTTTGAAAGGACGGCAAGAGACCCAGTACTTC CASSLKGRQETQYF
TRBJ2-7 NA TRBV5-5 many TGTGCCAGCAGCTTGAGCTATACGAGCTCCTACGAGCAGTACTTC CASSLSYTSSYEQYF
TRBJ2-7 NA TRBV23-1 NA TGCGCCAGCAGTCAAGGGGGCAGGCGGATCAACCCCTACGAGCAGTACTTC CASSQGGRRINPYEQYF
TRBJ2-5 NA TRBV20-1 few TGCAGTGCTACCCAAGGCGGGGTCACCGAGACCCAGTACTTC CSATQGGVTETQYF
TRBJ1-2 NA TRBV30 NA TGTGCCTGGAGTCTAAGGACAGATACCTATGGCTACACCTTC CAWSLRTDTYGYTF
TRBJ2-1 NA TRBV20-1 many TGCAGTGCTACGAGGGGGAGCTCCTACAATGAGCAGTTCTTC CSATRGSSYNEQFF
TRBJ2-7 NA TRBV7-9 few TGTGCCAGCAGCCTGACGGGTTCCGACAGCGAGCAGTACTTC CASSLTGSDSEQYF
TRBJ2-3 NA TRBV2 many TGTGCCAGCAGTGTCTTTACAGCTCCAGATACGCAGTATTTT CASSVFTAPDTQYF
TRBJ2-4 NA TRBV6-5 many TGTGCCAGCATCCTAAGCATTCAGTACTTC CASILSIQYF
TRBJ2-1 TRBD2 TRBV20-1 NA TGCAGTGCTGGGACTACCGGGTACTACAATGAGCAGTTCTTC CSAGTTGYYNEQFF
TRBJ2-1 TRBD2 TRBV7-9 few TGTGCCAGCAGCTTAGAAGGACTAGCGGACTTCAATGAGCAGTTCTTC CASSLEGLADFNEQFF
TRBJ2-5 TRBD1 TRBV7-9 NA TGTGCCAGCAGCAAACAGGGGGCGAACCAAGAGACCCAGTACTTC CASSKQGANQETQYF
TRBJ2-3 TRBD1 TRBV27 NA TGTGCCAGCAGCCATAGGGGGACAGCCTCTAGCACAGATACGCAGTATTTT CASSHRGTASSTDTQYF